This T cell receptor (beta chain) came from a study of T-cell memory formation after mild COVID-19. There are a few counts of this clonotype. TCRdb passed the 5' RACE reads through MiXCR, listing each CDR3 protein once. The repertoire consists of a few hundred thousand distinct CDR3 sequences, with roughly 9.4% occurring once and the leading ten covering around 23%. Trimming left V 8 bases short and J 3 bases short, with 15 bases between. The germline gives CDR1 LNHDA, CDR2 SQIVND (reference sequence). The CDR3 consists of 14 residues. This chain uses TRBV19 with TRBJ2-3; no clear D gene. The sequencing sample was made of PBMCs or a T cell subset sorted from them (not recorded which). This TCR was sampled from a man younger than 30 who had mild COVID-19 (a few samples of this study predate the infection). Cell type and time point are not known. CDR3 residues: CASAGPRKTDTQYF. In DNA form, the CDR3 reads TGTGCCAGTGCTGGGCCACGGAAAACAGATACGCAGTATTTT.